This is a list of T cell receptor beta chains from one sample in a study of Graves' ophthalmopathy and Graves' hyperthyroidism. Via MiXCR, TCRdb re-called the multiplex PCR reads, giving one row per CDR3 protein. The table lists 500,000 to 600,000 distinct CDR3 sequences, about two fifths of them singletons, with about 4.2% in the top ten. The sequencing input was peripheral blood or thyroid tissue (not recorded which). The origin of the receptors is an adult man with Graves' hyperthyroidism. CDR3s include the opening cysteine and the closing phenylalanine or tryptophan. The D gene is left open where the match is weak. Clone size is shown for a subset of rows, as once, few, many or a class of expanded clone.

V gene	clone size	J gene	D gene	CDR3 DNA	CDR3 protein
TRBV7-9	NA	TRBJ2-3	NA	TGTGCCAGCAGCTTAGGAGGGAAGCCCCAGTATTTT	CASSLGGKPQYF
TRBV7-9	NA	TRBJ2-7	TRBD2	TGTGCCAGCAGTTCCCCGGGAGGGAATTCTTACGAGCAGTACTTC	CASSSPGGNSYEQYF
TRBV5-4	NA	TRBJ1-1	NA	TGTGCCAGCAGCTCGAAGGGACAAACCACTGAAGCTTTCTTT	CASSSKGQTTEAFF
TRBV10-1	NA	TRBJ1-4	TRBD1	TGTGCCATCAGTTTATCGGTCCCGGGACAGGGAGAGAATGAAAAACTGTTTTTT	CAISLSVPGQGENEKLFF
TRBV19	many	TRBJ1-2	NA	TGTGCCACCGGGACGGACTATGGCTACACCTTC	CATGTDYGYTF
TRBV12-3/TRBV12-4	many	TRBJ1-5	NA	TGTGCCAGCAGGTACGGGAGCCCGAATCAGCCCCAGCATTTT	CASRYGSPNQPQHF
TRBV10-3	NA	TRBJ1-6	TRBD1	TGTGCCATCAGAGCAGGGGGTAATTCACCCCTCCACTTT	CAIRAGGNSPLHF
TRBV7-2	NA	TRBJ2-5	NA	TGTGCCAGCAGCTTAAGGCAGGGCTACAAGGGGACCCAGTACTTC	CASSLRQGYKGTQYF
TRBV25-1	NA	TRBJ1-2	NA	TGTGCTAGAGAGGTGGACAACTATGGCTACACCTTC	CAREVDNYGYTF
TRBV19	NA	TRBJ1-2	NA	TGTGCCAGTAGTATTAGGGTTCAGGACTATGGCTACACCTTC	CASSIRVQDYGYTF
TRBV29-1	many	TRBJ2-7	TRBD1	TGCAGCGTTGAGCTCCGGACAGGAGGACTCTACGAGCAGTACTTC	CSVELRTGGLYEQYF
TRBV6-1	once	TRBJ1-2	NA	TGTGCCAGCAGTGATATTGGTTCGGGGGCAATCGACAGCAGATACACCTTC	CASSDIGSGAIDSRYTF
TRBV7-9	many	TRBJ2-7	TRBD2	TGTGCCAGCAGCCCGACTAGCGGGAGCTCCAACGAGCAGTACTTC	CASSPTSGSSNEQYF
TRBV7-9	many	TRBJ2-3	NA	TGTGCCAGCAGCTTAGCTGGACTGGATACGCAGTATTTT	CASSLAGLDTQYF
TRBV7-2	many	TRBJ2-7	NA	TGTGCCAGCAGCCCCGCAGGGCGGGGCCACGAGCAGTACTTC	CASSPAGRGHEQYF
TRBV4-2	many	TRBJ2-5	TRBD2	TGTGCCAGCAGCCAAGATCCGGGGGGGGAGACCCAGTACTTC	CASSQDPGGETQYF
TRBV7-2	NA	TRBJ1-1	TRBD1	TGTGCCAGCAGCTCGGCGGGACAGGGGGCACCTGAAGCTTTCTTT	CASSSAGQGAPEAFF
TRBV7-9	many	TRBJ2-5	TRBD1	TGTGCCAGCAGCCCCCGAGGGGGCGTGGAGACCCAGTACTTC	CASSPRGGVETQYF
TRBV29-1	many	TRBJ1-2	NA	TGCAGCGTTGTACAGGGTGGTGGCTACACCTTC	CSVVQGGGYTF
TRBV7-9	many	TRBJ2-5	NA	TGTGCCAGCAGCTTCAGTGGAGAGACCCAGTACTTC	CASSFSGETQYF
TRBV9	many	TRBJ1-2	NA	TGTGCCAGCAGCGGTAGCCAACAGGGTAACTATGGCTACACCTTC	CASSGSQQGNYGYTF
TRBV6-4	many	TRBJ1-5	NA	TGTGCCAGCAGTGGTGTGCCTGGGGCAGGGCCAAGCAATCAGCCCCAGCATTTT	CASSGVPGAGPSNQPQHF
TRBV3-1	many	TRBJ1-6	NA	TGTGCCAGCGGGGAATCCTATAATTCACCCCTCCACTTT	CASGESYNSPLHF
TRBV5-1	many	TRBJ1-2	NA	TGCGCCAGCAGCTTGGGACTTGTAGGAGGATCCTATGGCTACACCTTC	CASSLGLVGGSYGYTF
TRBV7-9	NA	TRBJ1-2	NA	TGTGCCAGCAGTTTATCAGGGGACCCGAGCAACTATGGCTACACCTTC	CASSLSGDPSNYGYTF
TRBV11-2	once	TRBJ1-1	TRBD1	TGTGCCAGCAGTCCAGGGGGAGGAACGAACACTGAAGCTTTCTTT	CASSPGGGTNTEAFF
TRBV10-3	NA	TRBJ2-7	NA	TGTGCCATCAGAGGGGTCGGGACTGTCTCCTACGAGCAGTACTTC	CAIRGVGTVSYEQYF
TRBV20-1	few	TRBJ2-3	NA	TGCAGTGCTAGAGATTTCGCCAGGGGAGCAGATACGCAGTATTTT	CSARDFARGADTQYF
TRBV29-1	NA	TRBJ2-7	NA	TGCAGCGTTGGGGCCGTGAAGGCCGATACCTACGAGCAGTACTTC	CSVGAVKADTYEQYF
TRBV2	few	TRBJ2-3	NA	TGTGCCAGCAGTGACGGGCTTCCGGCTGGCACAGATACGCAGTATTTT	CASSDGLPAGTDTQYF
TRBV10-3	NA	TRBJ2-1	NA	TGTGCCATCAGTGAGGGGGCCGCCGGCGATGAGCAGTTCTTC	CAISEGAAGDEQFF
TRBV6-5	many	TRBJ2-2	NA	TGTGCCAGCAGTTACCTGAACACCGGGGAGCTGTTTTTT	CASSYLNTGELFF